The following is a T cell receptor beta chain sequence with its context. The data were produced by immunoSEQ multiplex PCR, yet TCRdb's version contains in-frame clones alone and is incomplete. Among 140,000 or so clones listed, 80% to 95% were seen once. V was cut by 1 base and J by 0 bases, with 4 bases left in between. The germline CDR1 and CDR2 sequences are SEHNR and FQNEAQ (reference sequence). This CDR3 contains 14 residues. This sample is drawn from a study of T cell responses to AZD1222 COVID-19 vaccine. Study-level information: Pooled in the analysis were second doses at about 4 or about 12 weeks.

This TCR was sampled from an adult in good health. V is TRBV7-9 and J is TRBJ2-4; D gene unclear. The source material was peripheral blood, sampled on day 0 of AZD1222 vaccination. In DNA form, the CDR3 reads TGTGCCAGCAGCTTAGTGGCAGCCAAAAACATTCAGTACTTC. It encodes CASSLVAAKNIQYF.